This TCR beta chain emerged from a study of shared clonotypes between healthy human individuals. Study-wide results and caveats: Blood was the sole source, and tissue repertoires probably differ. Although depth was large, rarefaction showed that sequencing of the sorted subsets was incomplete.

Per the original data handling: Junction-only sequences without quality scores came from ImmunoSEQ, so filtering differed. Sequencing was performed with immunoSEQ multiplex PCR; in TCRdb, only in-frame clones are kept and a portion is missing. The DNA gave D and trimming, while V, J and clone size come from that table. The data contain millions of clones, about 95% of them singletons. Trimming removed 3 bases from V and 1 base from J, with 10 bases in between. This CDR3 is built from 14 residues. Germline assignment: CDR1 SGHDT and CDR2 YYEEEE. Notes on this clone: The antigen remains unidentified.

Naive CD8 cells, CD45RO-negative and positively selected for CCR7, excluded terminally differentiated effector memory CD45RA+ cells. Within Nashville, Tennessee resided all donors, each a Caucasian adult. The chain recombines TRBV5-6 with TRBJ2-5; D is uncertain. This TCR was sampled from a young man in good health. Sequencing input: naive CD8+ T cells sorted from blood. The CDR3 spells CASSSAWVQETQYF. The CDR3 DNA follows: TGTGCCAGCAGCTCGGCTTGGGTCCAAGAGACCCAGTACTTC.